This T cell receptor (beta chain) was obtained from a study of blood T cells in healthy people across ages (dated by TCRdb to the mid-2010s). For the wider study: Template switching captured roughly one uniquely barcoded TCR beta cDNA molecule per two T cells in model experiments. Age-related changes in TCR beta repertoire diversity were measured in the study by deep sequencing normalized with unique cDNA molecular identifiers. Four age groups were formed from the donors: young (average about 17 years), middle-aged (around 39), aged (under 70) and long-lived (more than 75). Donors of different ages were randomly distributed across sequencing lanes to avoid experimental bias. The study analyzed two additional independent replicas of 1 million unique cDNA reads from the same blood draw for two donors, one aged 18 to 30 and one aged 80 or older.

The germline V gene supplies CDR1 SQVTM and CDR2 ANQGSEA. Relative to germline, V is 4 bases shorter and J is 0 bases shorter, with 11 bases between their ends. The CDR3 numbers 14 residues from cysteine through phenylalanine. Kept here is only the CDR3 DNA, which spans 42 bases and is read in frame from base 1. Library method: 5' RACE. Data came from an Illumina HiSeq 2500. A second PCR of roughly 6 to 11 cycles was run with a J-beta primer mix and a sample-barcoded 5' primer. Each TCR beta cDNA molecule received a unique molecular identifier from a template-switch 5' adaptor carrying 12 random nucleotides. Each sample yielded at least 2.5 million CDR3-containing paired-end reads. The Mint cDNA synthesis kit, primed by a TRBC-specific oligonucleotide, was used to synthesize first-strand cDNA from all RNA. Following uracil-DNA glycosylase treatment, all cDNA underwent a first 18-cycle PCR with the universal primers M1SS and BC2_uni_R. In the original analysis: For normalization, 1 million high-quality reads were randomly selected from each sample, with every read carrying a distinct molecular identifier. Reads with shared molecular identifiers were discarded instead of being binned into consensus sequences. MiTCR, set to a Q25 quality threshold and the strictest error-elimination algorithm, was used for CDR3 identification, clonotype clustering and error correction. A nonparametric unseen species model using Euler transformation provided a lower-bound estimate of total TCR beta diversity. TCRdb redid the processing of the public reads, applying fastp at Q25 and MiXCR, and retained in-frame beta chains. Every CDR3 protein is listed once, alongside the most common genes and DNA of its rows. These V and J calls derive from TCRdb rather than the authors' analysis. The sample table holds roughly 700,000 distinct CDR3 sequences, of which around half were seen once. The ten largest clones represent roughly 34% of the sample.

The table lists this clonotype with a few counts. What antigen it recognizes has not been identified. No much larger clonotype is one base removed from it; base qualities were not supplied. Overall study outcomes, separate from this receptor: A strong correlation was found between observed TCR beta diversity and the percentage of naive T cells measured by flow cytometry. Compared with the aged group, the long-lived group had more naive CD4+ T cells, fewer expanded clones and increased TCR diversity, a pattern suggesting age selection. Estimates of total diversity from one million sequenced T cells were regarded as lower bounds and underestimates. As age increased, observed TCR beta diversity per million T cells dropped in a roughly linear way, and a significant reduction was already evident by age about 40. The CMV infection status of donors was not known, potentially confounding age-related changes in expanded clonotypes. Since profiling was done on bulk unsorted PBMCs, naive and antigen-experienced compartments could not be conclusively compared.

Donors were under 40 systemically healthy Caucasian individuals from Russia aged roughly 6 to 90 years. Each donor gave ten milliliters of peripheral blood, collected into EDTA-treated Vacutainer tubes. PBMCs were isolated by Ficoll-Paque density-gradient centrifugation, with at least 7 million obtained per sample. Total RNA, at least 5 micrograms per sample, was extracted from PBMCs with Trizol reagent. Naive CD45RAhigh/CD27high T cell percentages were measured by flow cytometry on a PBMC aliquot from every donor. The chain was built from TRBV29-1 and TRBJ2-3; confidence is insufficient to name the D gene. The TCR sequence derives from a woman in her fifties or sixties in good health. Sequencing was done on a sample of blood. The CDR3 corresponds to CSVVRSPSTDTQYF. The sequence in DNA is TGCAGCGTTGTGCGGAGCCCTAGCACAGATACGCAGTATTTT.